The T cell receptor beta chain described here comes from a study of blood T cell repertoires in COVID-19. Study-level background: T cells, B-cell-depleted T cells, or PBMCs provided the cDNA or gDNA that served as material.

J was trimmed by 0 bases and V by 4 bases; bases with no gene match: 8. The CDR3 covers 18 residues. Looked up from germline, CDR1 is SEHNR and CDR2 is FQNEAQ (reference sequence). Only in-frame clones appear in the TCRdb table, and some are missing; sequencing was by immunoSEQ multiplex PCR. The sample records more than 85,000 clones, around nine tenths being singletons. The rearrangement uses TRBV7-9 and TRBJ1-6; the match to TRBD1 covers 8 bases. The specimen sequenced was peripheral blood. The sequence was obtained from a woman of 80 years or more with acute or convalescent COVID-19. CDR3 nucleotides: TGTGCCAGCAGCTCGACAGGGGAAACCCTCTCCTATAATTCACCCCTCCACTTT. Protein product: CASSSTGETLSYNSPLHF.